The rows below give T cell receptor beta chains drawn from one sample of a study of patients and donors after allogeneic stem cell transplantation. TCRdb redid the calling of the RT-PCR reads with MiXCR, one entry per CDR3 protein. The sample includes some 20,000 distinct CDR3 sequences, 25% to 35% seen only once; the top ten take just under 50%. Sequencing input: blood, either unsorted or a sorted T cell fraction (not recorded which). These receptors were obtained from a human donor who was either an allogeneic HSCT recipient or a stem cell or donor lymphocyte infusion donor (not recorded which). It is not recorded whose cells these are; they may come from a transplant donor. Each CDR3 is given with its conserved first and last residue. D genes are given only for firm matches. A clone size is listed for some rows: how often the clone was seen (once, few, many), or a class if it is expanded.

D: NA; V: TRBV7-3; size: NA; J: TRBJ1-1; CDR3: CASSLRPGNTEAFF; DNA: TGTGCCAGCAGCTTAAGGCCCGGGAACACTGAAGCTTTCTTT
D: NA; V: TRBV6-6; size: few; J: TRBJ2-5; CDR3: CASSYSRAIETQYF; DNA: TGTGCCAGCAGTTACTCACGAGCAATAGAGACCCAGTACTTC
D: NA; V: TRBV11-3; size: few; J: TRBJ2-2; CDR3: CASSLDSYANTGELFF; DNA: TGTGCCAGCAGCTTAGACTCGTACGCGAACACCGGGGAGCTGTTTTTT
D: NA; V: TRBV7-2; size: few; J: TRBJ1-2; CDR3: CASSLANREIGGYTF; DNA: TGTGCCAGCAGCTTAGCTAACAGGGAAATAGGTGGCTACACCTTC
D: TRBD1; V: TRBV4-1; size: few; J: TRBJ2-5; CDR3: CASSQTGASQETQYF; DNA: TGCGCCAGCAGCCAGACAGGGGCTTCACAAGAGACCCAGTACTTC
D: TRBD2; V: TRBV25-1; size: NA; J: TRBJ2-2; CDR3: CASSRLAGGLTGELFF; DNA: TGTGCCAGCAGCCGACTAGCGGGGGGCCTCACCGGGGAGCTGTTTTTT
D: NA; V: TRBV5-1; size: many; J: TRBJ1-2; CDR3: CASSPPTQGIHGYTF; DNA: TGCGCCAGCAGCCCCCCCACCCAGGGAATTCATGGCTACACCTTC
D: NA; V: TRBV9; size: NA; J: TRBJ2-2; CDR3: CASHPNTGGNTGELFF; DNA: TGTGCCAGCCACCCAAATACCGGTGGGAACACCGGGGAGCTGTTTTTT
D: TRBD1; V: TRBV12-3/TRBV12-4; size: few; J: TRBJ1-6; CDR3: CASSLARGLYNSPLHF; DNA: TGTGCCAGCAGTTTAGCCAGGGGGCTTTATAATTCACCCCTCCACTTT
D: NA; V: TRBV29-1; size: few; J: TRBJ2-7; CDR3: CSVRQSYEQYF; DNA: TGCAGCGTTAGACAGTCCTACGAGCAGTACTTC
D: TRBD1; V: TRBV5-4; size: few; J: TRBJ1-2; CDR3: CASGLRGGQDFYGYTF; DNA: TGTGCCAGCGGTCTTAGAGGGGGACAGGATTTCTATGGCTACACCTTC
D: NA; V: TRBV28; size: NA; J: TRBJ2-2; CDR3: CASSHHSTGNTGELFF; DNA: TGTGCCAGCAGTCACCACTCGACGGGGAACACCGGGGAGCTGTTTTTT
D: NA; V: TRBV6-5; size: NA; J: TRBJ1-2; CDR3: CASSQRGDRLYGYTF; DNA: TGTGCCAGCAGTCAACGGGGCGACAGACTCTATGGCTACACCTTC
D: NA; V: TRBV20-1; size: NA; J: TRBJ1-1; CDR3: CSARWTLGGIDTEAFF; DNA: TGCAGTGCTAGGTGGACGTTGGGGGGAATAGACACTGAAGCTTTCTTT
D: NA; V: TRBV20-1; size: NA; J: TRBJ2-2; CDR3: CSALTGHLTGELFF; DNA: TGCAGTGCCCTGACGGGACACCTCACCGGGGAGCTGTTTTTT
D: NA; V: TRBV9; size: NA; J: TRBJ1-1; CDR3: CASGGRNTEAFF; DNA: TGTGCCAGCGGGGGGCGGAACACTGAAGCTTTCTTT
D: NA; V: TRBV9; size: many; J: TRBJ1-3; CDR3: CASSVAVATGSGNTIYF; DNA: TGTGCCAGCAGCGTAGCGGTCGCTACAGGGTCTGGAAACACCATATATTTT
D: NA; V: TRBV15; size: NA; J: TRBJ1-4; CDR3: CATSRDAGVKLFF; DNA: TGTGCCACCAGCAGAGATGCTGGCGTAAAACTGTTTTTT
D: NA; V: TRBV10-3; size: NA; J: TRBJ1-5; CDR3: CAISEGRQVNQPQHF; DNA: TGTGCCATCAGTGAAGGGCGACAGGTCAATCAGCCCCAGCATTTT
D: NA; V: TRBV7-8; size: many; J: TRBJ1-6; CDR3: CASSLGLNYNSPLHF; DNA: TGTGCCAGCAGCTTAGGTTTGAACTATAATTCACCCCTCCACTTT
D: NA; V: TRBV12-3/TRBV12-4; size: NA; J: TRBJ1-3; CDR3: CATSRSSGNTIYF; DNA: TGTGCCACGTCCCGGAGCTCTGGAAACACCATATATTTT
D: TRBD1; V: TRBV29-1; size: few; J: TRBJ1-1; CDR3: CSVEGTGPEAFF; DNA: TGCAGCGTTGAGGGGACAGGGCCTGAAGCTTTCTTT
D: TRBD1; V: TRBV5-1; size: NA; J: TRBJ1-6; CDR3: CASSLATGGSGSPLHF; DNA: TGCGCCAGCAGCTTGGCGACAGGGGGCTCAGGTTCACCCCTCCACTTT
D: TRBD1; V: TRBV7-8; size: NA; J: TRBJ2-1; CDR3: CASNPTGDRYNEQFF; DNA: TGTGCCAGCAACCCCACAGGGGATCGCTACAATGAGCAGTTCTTC
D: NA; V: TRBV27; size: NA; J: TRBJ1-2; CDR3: CASLTPTLFLANYGYTF; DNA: TGTGCCAGTCTCACCCCTACCCTGTTCCTCGCTAACTATGGCTACACCTTC
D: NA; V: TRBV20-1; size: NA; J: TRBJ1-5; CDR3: CSARGALKPQHF; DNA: TGCAGTGCTAGGGGGGCTCTGAAGCCCCAGCATTTT
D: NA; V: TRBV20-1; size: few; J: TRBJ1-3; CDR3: CSAARDSSGNTIYF; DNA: TGCAGTGCTGCCCGAGACAGCTCTGGAAACACCATATATTTT
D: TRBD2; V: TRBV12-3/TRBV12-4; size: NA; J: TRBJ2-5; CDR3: CASGGGETQYF; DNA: TGTGCCAGCGGGGGGGGTGAGACCCAGTACTTC
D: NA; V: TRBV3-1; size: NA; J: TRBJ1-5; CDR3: CASSQQGGQSQPQHF; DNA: TGTGCCAGCAGCCAACAAGGGGGACAAAGTCAGCCCCAGCATTTT
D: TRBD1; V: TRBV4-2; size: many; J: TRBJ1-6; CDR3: CASSQEGTDYNSPLHF; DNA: TGTGCCAGCAGCCAAGAGGGGACAGATTATAATTCACCCCTCCACTTT
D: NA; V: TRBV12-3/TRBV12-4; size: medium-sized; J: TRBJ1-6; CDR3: CASSLDLSPLHF; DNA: TGTGCCAGCAGTTTAGATCTTTCACCCCTCCACTTT
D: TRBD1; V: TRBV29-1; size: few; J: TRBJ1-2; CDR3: CSAFLLSDRDYGYTF; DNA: TGCAGCGCCTTTTTGTTATCTGACAGGGACTATGGCTACACCTTC
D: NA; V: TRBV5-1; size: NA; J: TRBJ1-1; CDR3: CASSLASNTEAFF; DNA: TGCGCCAGCAGCTTGGCCTCGAACACTGAAGCTTTCTTT
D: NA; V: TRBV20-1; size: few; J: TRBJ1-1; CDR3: CSAREQGRNTEAFF; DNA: TGCAGTGCTAGAGAGCAGGGACGAAACACTGAAGCTTTCTTT
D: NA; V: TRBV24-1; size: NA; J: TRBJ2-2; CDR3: CATKGQAANGELFF; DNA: TGTGCCACCAAAGGGCAGGCAGCGAACGGGGAGCTGTTTTTT
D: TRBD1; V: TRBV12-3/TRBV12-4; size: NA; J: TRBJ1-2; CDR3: CASSNRGGYTF; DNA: TGTGCCAGCAGTAACAGGGGTGGCTACACCTTC
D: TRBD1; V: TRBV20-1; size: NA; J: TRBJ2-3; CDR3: CSAPRTGYTDTQYF; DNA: TGCAGTGCTCCTAGGACAGGATACACAGATACGCAGTATTTT
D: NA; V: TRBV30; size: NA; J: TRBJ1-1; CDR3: CAWSADVNTEAFF; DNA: TGTGCCTGGAGCGCAGATGTTAACACTGAAGCTTTCTTT
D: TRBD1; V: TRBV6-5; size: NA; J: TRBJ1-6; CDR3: CASSYGDRNSPLHF; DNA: TGTGCCAGCAGTTACGGGGACAGAAATTCACCCCTCCACTTT
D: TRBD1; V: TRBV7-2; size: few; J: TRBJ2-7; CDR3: CASSLDPRQGRPYEQYF; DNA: TGTGCCAGCAGCTTAGACCCTCGACAGGGGAGGCCCTACGAGCAGTACTTC
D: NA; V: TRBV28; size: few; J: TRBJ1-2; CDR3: CASREDRGLKYYGYTF; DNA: TGTGCCAGCAGAGAGGACAGAGGGCTAAAATACTATGGCTACACCTTC
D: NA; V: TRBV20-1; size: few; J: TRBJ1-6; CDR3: CSARSGPHNSPLHF; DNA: TGCAGTGCTAGGAGCGGGCCTCATAATTCACCCCTCCACTTT
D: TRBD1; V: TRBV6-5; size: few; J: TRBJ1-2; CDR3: CASRPGQLYGYTF; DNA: TGTGCCAGCAGGCCGGGACAGCTCTATGGCTACACCTTC
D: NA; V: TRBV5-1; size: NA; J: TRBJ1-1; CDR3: CASRLTANTEAFF; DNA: TGCGCCAGCAGACTGACAGCGAACACTGAAGCTTTCTTT
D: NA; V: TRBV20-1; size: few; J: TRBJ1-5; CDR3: CSARVRGKSNQPQHF; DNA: TGCAGTGCTAGAGTAAGGGGCAAGAGCAATCAGCCCCAGCATTTT
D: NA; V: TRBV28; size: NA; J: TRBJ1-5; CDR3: CASSPREGLNSNQPQHF; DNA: TGTGCCAGCAGTCCCCGTGAGGGGCTGAATAGCAATCAGCCCCAGCATTTT
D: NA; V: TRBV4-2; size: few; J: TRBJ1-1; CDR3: CASSQDGVRNTEAFF; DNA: TGTGCCAGCAGCCAAGATGGGGTGAGGAACACTGAAGCTTTCTTT
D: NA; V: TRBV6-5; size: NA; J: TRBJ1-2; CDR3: CASRRGPVGYGYTF; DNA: TGTGCCAGCAGAAGGGGCCCGGTAGGGTATGGCTACACCTTC
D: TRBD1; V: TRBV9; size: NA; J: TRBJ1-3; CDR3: CASSERTGAGNTIYF; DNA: TGTGCCAGCAGCGAGAGGACAGGGGCTGGAAACACCATATATTTT
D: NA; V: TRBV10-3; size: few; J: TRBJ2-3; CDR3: CAIGRQGLGTDTQYF; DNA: TGTGCCATCGGCCGTCAGGGGCTGGGCACAGATACGCAGTATTTT
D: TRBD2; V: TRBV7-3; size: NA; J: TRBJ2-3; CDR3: CASSRTSGGGDTQYF; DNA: TGTGCCAGCAGCCGGACTAGCGGGGGAGGAGATACGCAGTATTTT